The 26 T cell receptor beta chains presented below share a single source sample, sequenced in a study of blood T cell repertoires in COVID-19. Assay: immunoSEQ multiplex PCR; the TCRdb copy retains only in-frame clones and omits some. The sample records about 98,000 clones, over 70% being singletons. The specimen sequenced was peripheral blood. Receptors were obtained from a man aged 65 to 85 with acute or convalescent COVID-19.

The V call is TRBV15, the J call TRBJ2-3; 14 nucleotides agree with TRBD2. V lost 3 bases, J lost 0 bases, and 5 bases stayed unmatched. Germline CDR1 reads LNHNV; CDR2 reads YYDKDF (reference sequence). The CDR3 spans 18 residues. CDR3 sequence reads: CATSSGGLAGVSTDTQYF. CDR3 DNA sequence: TGTGCCACCAGCAGCGGGGGACTAGCGGGAGTTAGCACAGATACGCAGTATTTT. The full variable domain, completed using reference TRBV15 and TRBJ2-3, is DAMVIQNPRYQVTQFGKPVTLSCSQTLNHNVMYWYQQKSSQAPKLLFHYYDKDFNNEADTPDNFQSRRPNTSFCFLDIRSPGLGDTAMYLCATSSGGLAGVSTDTQYFGPGTRLTVL.

This chain uses TRBV18 with TRBJ2-1; 13 bases line up with TRBD2. V was pared by 0 bases and J by 7 bases, with 9 bases of the junction left unmatched. The CDR3 contains 18 residues. Germline CDR1 reads KGHSH; CDR2 reads LQKENI. The CDR3 DNA reads TGTGCCAGCTCACCACCCGAGGCCGGGACTAGCGGGACGAATGAGCAGTTCTTC. Protein sequence: CASSPPEAGTSGTNEQFF.

This clone was counted a few times. V and J are TRBV5-1 and TRBJ2-7; 7 bases line up with TRBD1. V lost 1 base to trimming and J lost 4 bases; unmatched junction nucleotides: 5. Germline V lookup: CDR1 SGHRS, CDR2 YFSETQ. The CDR3 runs to 14 residues. CDR3 nucleotides: TGCGCCAGCAGCTTGACGGGACAGACATACGAGCAGTACTTC. As protein: CASSLTGQTYEQYF.

In nucleotides, the CDR3 is TGTGCCAGCAGGAAGCAGGGGAGCTATAATTCACCCCTCCACTTT. Its translation: CASRKQGSYNSPLHF. V usage is TRBV28 and J usage is TRBJ1-6, with a weak D call TRBD1 (6 bases). The CDR3 spans 15 residues. Germline loops: CDR1 MDHEN, CDR2 SYDVKM. Trimming left V 6 bases short and J 3 bases short, with 12 bases between.

This clone appeared once. The rearrangement links TRBV9 to TRBJ2-1; TRBD2 matches at 10 bases. Germline V gives CDR1 SGDLS, CDR2 YYNGEE. V gave up 0 bases and J gave up 1 base; unmatched junction bases: 10. The CDR3 spans 19 residues. Written as DNA, the CDR3 is TGTGCCAGCAGCGTAGTAGGAAGGCTAGCGGGAGTATCCTACAATGAGCAGTTCTTC. Translation: CASSVVGRLAGVSYNEQFF.

The rearrangement links TRBV6-4 to TRBJ1-1, with D tentatively TRBD1 (6 bases). V lost 1 base to trimming and J lost 0 bases, with 12 bases between them. In germline, CDR1 is MRHNA, CDR2 SNTAGT. The CDR3 has 16 amino acids. The chain's CDR3 is CASSDFRQDLNTEAFF. DNA of the CDR3: TGTGCCAGCAGTGACTTTCGACAGGACCTGAACACTGAAGCTTTCTTT.

The chain joins TRBV5-1 to TRBJ2-5; TRBD1 agrees at 9 bases. The CDR3 contains 21 residues. CDR1 is SGHRS, CDR2 YFSETQ, per germline. With V trimmed by 3 bases and J by 4 bases, 25 bases remained unmatched. The CDR3 coding sequence is TGCGCCAGCAGCTCTCCCGCAAGGGGGGGGACAGGGTTGGGTATTCGAGAGACCCAGTACTTC. This encodes CASSSPARGGTGLGIRETQYF.

This chain links TRBV19 with TRBJ2-5; D may be TRBD2 (5 bases). CDR1 is LNHDA and CDR2 is SQIVND in the germline V gene (reference sequence). The CDR3 is 14 residues long. The germline V and J ends were trimmed by 5 bases and 1 base, with 11 bases remaining between them. The CDR3 nucleotides are TGTGCCAGTAGTTCCCGGGGTATCCAAGAGACCCAGTACTTC. It is translated as CASSSRGIQETQYF. The full variable domain, with the rest looked up from reference TRBV19 and TRBJ2-5, is DGGITQSPKYLFRKEGQNVTLSCEQNLNHDAMYWYRQDPGQGLRLIYYSQIVNDFQKGDIAEGYSVSREKKESFPLTVTSAQKNPTAFYLCASSSRGIQETQYFGPGTRLLVL.

The chain is built from TRBV18 and TRBJ2-3, with 7 positions matching TRBD2. The CDR3 length is 14 residues. The trim removed 3 bases at V and 2 bases at J, leaving 2 bases unmatched. Germline assignment: CDR1 KGHSH and CDR2 LQKENI. This CDR3 reads CASSPGTNTDTQYF. The CDR3 DNA follows: TGTGCCAGCTCACCTGGGACTAACACAGATACGCAGTATTTT.

This chain connects TRBV7-2 to TRBJ2-2, with 10 positions matching TRBD2. V lost 3 bases and J lost 6; bases outside the gene matches: 4. Germline assignment: CDR1 SGHTA and CDR2 FQGNSA. There are 15 residues in the CDR3. CDR3 bases: TGTGCCAGCAGCTTTCTCCTAGCGGGAGCCGGGGAGCTGTTTTTT. Translation gives CASSFLLAGAGELFF.

The chain has TRBV4-2 and TRBJ1-3, with no clear D. The V gene's germline CDR1 is LGHNA and CDR2 YNFKEQ. The CDR3 is made up of 18 amino acids. V was pared by 2 bases and J by 0 bases, with 17 bases between. CDR3 DNA: TGTGCCAGCAGCCAAATTACCCCCAGAACCCACTCTGGAAACACCATATATTTT. This translates into CASSQITPRTHSGNTIYF.

The chain couples TRBV2 to TRBJ2-2, with 8 nucleotides matching TRBD2. The J segment lost 0 bases and the V segment lost 6 bases, leaving 3 bases of the junction unmatched. CDR1 and CDR2 (germline): SNHLY, FYNNEI. There are 15 residues in the CDR3. The CDR3 nucleotides are TGTGCCAGCAGGGAACTAGCGGCGAACACCGGGGAGCTGTTTTTT. This sequence encodes CASRELAANTGELFF.

With respect to this clone: Other DNA variants within this sample encode the same CDR3. The V call is TRBV15, the J call TRBJ1-2; tentatively, D is TRBD1 (6 bases). The CDR3 is 13 residues long. Per germline, CDR1 LNHNV and CDR2 YYDKDF (reference sequence). The V end lost 1 base, the J end lost 6 bases, and 9 bases lay between the germline ends. CDR3 coding DNA: TGTGCCACCAGCAGAGGGGCAGGGGATGGCTACACCTTC. Its translation: CATSRGAGDGYTF.

This chain links TRBV6-4 with TRBJ1-1; weak D call: TRBD1 (6 bases). The CDR3 length is 19 residues. The germline V gene encodes CDR1 MRHNA and CDR2 SNTAGT. Trimming shortened V by 0 bases and J by 0 bases, and 20 bases separated the two germline ends. The DNA of the CDR3 is TGTGCCAGCAGTGACTCTGGAAGTAGACAGGCTCACATGAACACTGAAGCTTTCTTT. Protein product: CASSDSGSRQAHMNTEAFF.

The CDR3 is CAISGRGNQPQHF. DNA of the CDR3: TGTGCCATCTCAGGACGGGGAAATCAGCCCCAGCATTTT. This sequence joins TRBV10-3 and TRBJ1-5; D gene uncertain. The CDR3 is 13 amino acids. V gave up 8 bases and J gave up 4 bases, with 12 bases separating them. Germline V gives CDR1 ENHRY, CDR2 SYGVKD.

V usage is TRBV29-1 and J usage is TRBJ1-5; weak D call: TRBD1 (6 bases). The CDR3 has 13 amino acids. In germline, CDR1 is SQVTM, CDR2 ANQGSEA. Trimming stripped 6 bases from V and 0 bases from J, with 9 bases between. CDR3 nucleotides: TGCAGCGTAGCAGGGGATAGCAATCAGCCCCAGCATTTT. Its translation is CSVAGDSNQPQHF.

V is TRBV5-1 and J is TRBJ2-3; TRBD2 agrees at 7 bases. V lost 4 bases and J lost 6; bases outside the gene matches: 8. CDR1 and CDR2 (germline): SGHRS, YFSETQ. The CDR3 contains 14 residues. CDR3 bases: TGCGCCAGCAGCAGCGGGGTCGCATCGGATACGCAGTATTTT. Translating it yields CASSSGVASDTQYF. Combining the CDR3 with reference TRBV5-1 and TRBJ2-3 gives the whole variable domain KAGVTQTPRYLIKTRGQQVTLSCSPISGHRSVSWYQQTPGQGLQFLFEYFSETQRNKGNFPGRFSGRQFSNSRSEMNVSTLELGDSALYLCASSSGVASDTQYFGPGTRLTVL.

V gene TRBV7-2 combines with J gene TRBJ2-1; D gene uncertain. The CDR3 length is 14 residues. With 2 bases removed from V and 7 bases from J, the gap between germline ends came to 12 bases. Germline CDR1 and CDR2: SGHTA and FQGNSA. CDR3 amino acids: CASSLSAAANEQFF. The CDR3 coding sequence is TGTGCCAGCAGCTTATCCGCGGCCGCAAATGAGCAGTTCTTC. Full variable domain (outside the CDR3, taken from reference TRBV7-2 and TRBJ2-1): GAGVSQSPSNKVTEKGKDVELRCDPISGHTALYWYRQSLGQGLEFLIYFQGNSAPDKSGLPSDRFSAERTGGSVSTLTIQRTQQEDSAVYLCASSLSAAANEQFFGPGTRLTVL.

This chain links TRBV6-5 with TRBJ2-7; 8 bases agree with TRBD2. Losses at the gene ends were 5 bases for V and 6 bases for J; bases not matched to a gene: 9. Germline V gene sequence: CDR1 MNHEY, CDR2 SVGAGI. The CDR3 consists of 14 residues. CDR3 nucleotides: TGTGCCAGCAGTCAAACGGGACTAGGGCTCGAGCAGTACTTC. Translating it yields CASSQTGLGLEQYF.

V is TRBV2 and J is TRBJ2-3; possibly TRBD2 for D (6 bases). CDR1 and CDR2 from the germline V gene are SNHLY and FYNNEI. Trimming cost V 10 bases and J 4 bases, with 12 bases left between them. The CDR3 extends over 12 amino acids. This CDR3 is CAISGGADTQYF. The CDR3 nucleotides read TGTGCCATCTCCGGGGGTGCAGATACGCAGTATTTT.

V is TRBV7-9 and J is TRBJ1-2, with D unresolved. V lost 5 bases and J lost 7, with 14 bases in between. Germline CDR1 SEHNR, CDR2 FQNEAQ (reference sequence). This CDR3 has 13 amino acids. The CDR3 DNA sequence: TGTGCCAGCAGCCAGAGGGCGGCGCCTGGCTACACCTTC. Translation gives CASSQRAAPGYTF.

The gene calls are TRBV21-1 and TRBJ1-1; the table's TRBD1 call for D was not verified on the DNA. TRBV21-1 is deemed a pseudogene. This CDR3 is built from 15 residues. This CDR3 is CASSKDGAPNTEAFF. The CDR3 DNA reads TGTGCCAGCAGCAAAGATGGGGCCCCGAACACTGAAGCTTTCTTT.

This chain links TRBV6-5 with TRBJ2-3, with TRBD2 matching over 11 bases. Trimming cost V 2 bases and J 2 bases; bases outside gene matches: 3. Germline CDR1 is MNHEY and CDR2 is SVGAGI. The CDR3 is 16 residues long. CDR3 DNA: TGTGCCAGCAGTTACCGGGGACTAGCGGACACAGATACGCAGTATTTT. Amino acid sequence: CASSYRGLADTDTQYF.

V gene TRBV5-1 combines with J gene TRBJ2-5, with TRBD2 matching over 9 bases. CDR1 is SGHRS, CDR2 YFSETQ, per germline. CDR3 length: 16 residues. The ends lost 4 bases at V and 3 bases at J; junction bases unmatched: 10. CDR3 region: CASSLEASGMEETQYF. In DNA, the CDR3 is TGCGCCAGCAGCCTGGAGGCTAGCGGGATGGAAGAGACCCAGTACTTC.

This clone was seen more than once but under ten times. The V gene is TRBV7-2, the J gene TRBJ1-1, with 7 bases aligning to TRBD1. The trim removed 1 base at V and 0 bases at J, leaving 2 bases unmatched. CDR3 length equals 15 residues. Germline V lookup: CDR1 SGHTA, CDR2 FQGNSA. The DNA for the CDR3 is TGTGCCAGCAGCTTAGGAGGGGGCTTGAACACTGAAGCTTTCTTT. It translates to CASSLGGGLNTEAFF.

This clone appeared once. V is TRBV12-1 and J is TRBJ2-2; the DNA was not used to check the table's D call, TRBD2. TRBV12-1 is marked as a pseudogene. The CDR3 runs to 17 residues. CDR3 sequence reads: CASSLTLWTSWTGELFF. Here the CDR3 DNA reads TGTGCCAGCAGCCTTACGCTATGGACTAGCTGGACCGGGGAGCTGTTTTTT.